Listed here are 5 T cell receptor beta chains from one sample, sequenced in a study of cytomegalovirus exposure and HLA in healthy donors. Libraries were prepared by immunoSEQ multiplex PCR; TCRdb keeps only in-frame clonotypes and omits some of them. The table records 45,000 to 60,000 clones, more than 85% of them present only once. Sequenced sample: PBMCs. The receptors derive from a young woman in good health and CMV-seronegative.

The rearrangement links TRBV9 to TRBJ1-2; 7 bases are a match to TRBD1. The CDR3 extends over 15 amino acids. The V segment lost 5 bases and the J segment 5 bases; nucleotides outside the gene matches: 12. Per the germline V gene, CDR1 is SGDLS and CDR2 is YYNGEE. The CDR3 here is CASSPRDSTFYGYTF. CDR3 in DNA: TGTGCCAGCAGTCCCAGGGACAGCACTTTTTATGGCTACACCTTC.

This clone was seen at least ten times. The chain is built from TRBV5-1 and TRBJ2-7; 7 bases are a match to TRBD1. Germline V CDR1 and CDR2: SGHRS, YFSETQ. With V trimmed by 0 bases and J by 2 bases, 2 bases remained unmatched. There are 14 residues in the CDR3. This CDR3 is CASSLEGAPYEQYF. DNA for the CDR3: TGCGCCAGCAGCTTGGAGGGGGCCCCCTACGAGCAGTACTTC. The full variable domain, with the rest looked up from reference TRBV5-1 and TRBJ2-7, is KAGVTQTPRYLIKTRGQQVTLSCSPISGHRSVSWYQQTPGQGLQFLFEYFSETQRNKGNFPGRFSGRQFSNSRSEMNVSTLELGDSALYLCASSLEGAPYEQYFGPGTRLTVT.

CDR3 region: CASSWEGETQYF. Here the CDR3 DNA reads TGTGCCAGCAGTTGGGAGGGAGAGACCCAGTACTTC. This rearrangement joins TRBV28 to TRBJ2-5; 7 bases line up with TRBD2. The germline V gene encodes CDR1 MDHEN and CDR2 SYDVKM. V was clipped by 4 bases and J by 4 bases; unmatched bases: 0. The CDR3 loop spans 12 amino acids.

With respect to this clone: An end of the junction differs from the germline gene, which may be a read error. The rearrangement uses TRBV6-5 and TRBJ1-5; D gene ambiguous. CDR3 length: 13 residues. CDR1 and CDR2 (germline): MNHEY, SVGAGI. Here the CDR3 DNA reads TGTGCCAGCAGTTACTCGATCCGGGAACCGGTGGGGTTT. This sequence encodes CASSYSIREPVGF.

The J gene is TRBJ1-1, the V gene TRBV19; no clear D gene. The CDR3 covers 13 residues. Germline lookup yields CDR1 LNHDA and CDR2 SQIVND (reference sequence). V lost 9 bases and J lost 1, with 12 bases in between. CDR3 sequence: CASRSYGNTEAFF. CDR3 sequence (DNA): TGTGCCAGCCGATCTTACGGGAACACTGAAGCTTTCTTT.